The next 16 T cell receptor beta chains were all read from a single sample in a study of OX40 agonist ivuxolimab in advanced cancers. Sequenced by immunoSEQ multiplex PCR; TCRdb stores in-frame clones only, minus some. The profile shows some 65,000 clones, about 85% of them singletons. The sequences come from CD4+ or CD8+ T cells sorted from blood, collected in a trial of the OX40 agonist ivuxolimab. The receptors were gathered from an adult with an advanced solid tumor such as melanoma, head and neck, liver or kidney cancer.

The CDR3 is CASSLQTGTYNEQFF. CDR3 coding DNA: TGTGCCAGCAGCTTACAGACAGGGACCTACAATGAGCAGTTCTTC. This chain joins TRBV11-2 and TRBJ2-1; 7 bases align to TRBD1. With V trimmed by 2 bases and J by 2 bases, 3 bases remained unmatched. Germline CDR1 reads SGHAT; CDR2 reads FQNNGV. This CDR3 is built from 15 residues.

The chain carries TRBV28 and TRBJ2-1; 14 bases line up with TRBD2. The CDR3 is made up of 12 amino acids. V trimming: 11 bases; J trimming: 10 bases; junction bases outside the gene matches: 4. CDR1 is MDHEN, CDR2 SYDVKM, per germline. As DNA, the CDR3 is TGTGCCGGGGGACTAGCGGGAGAAGAGCAGTTCTTC. Translation gives CAGGLAGEEQFF. Looking up the rest from reference TRBV28 and TRBJ2-1 gives the full variable domain: DVKVTQSSRYLVKRTGEKVFLECVQDMDHENMFWYRQDPGLGLRLIYFSYDVKMKEKGDIPEGYSVSREKKERFSLILESASTNQTSMYLCAGGLAGEEQFFGPGTRLTVL.

The V gene is TRBV7-9, the J gene TRBJ1-4, with D unclear. Trimming took off 5 bases at V and 7 bases at J, with 11 bases between the two ends. The CDR3 covers 13 residues. CDR1 is SEHNR, CDR2 FQNEAQ, per germline (reference sequence). CDR3 sequence reads: CASSPTRGEKLFF. For the CDR3, the DNA is TGTGCCAGCAGCCCTACCCGTGGTGAAAAACTGTTTTTT.

V gene TRBV4-3 combines with J gene TRBJ2-3; 9 bases are a match to TRBD2. Germline values: CDR1 LGHNA, CDR2 YSLEER. This CDR3 is built from 18 residues. Trimming took 4 bases from V and 0 from J; bases not matched to a gene: 11. DNA of the CDR3: TGCGCCAGCAGCCTAAGTGAACTAGCGGGTCCAAGCACAGATACGCAGTATTTT. Its translation is CASSLSELAGPSTDTQYF.

CDR3 nucleotides: TGTGCCAGCAGTTTTGGGGGCAACTATGGCTACACCTTC. Its protein product is CASSFGGNYGYTF. The chain is built from TRBV28 and TRBJ1-2; tentatively, D is TRBD1 (6 bases). The ends were cut back, 3 bases at V and 2 bases at J, with 7 bases in the middle. This CDR3 is 13 amino acids long. Germline CDR1 MDHEN, CDR2 SYDVKM.

CDR3 DNA sequence: TGCAGTGCTGGGCTTCGGGGCCCGCAGTATTTT. Its translation is CSAGLRGPQYF. This rearrangement joins TRBV20-1 to TRBJ2-3; D may match TRBD1 or TRBD2 (5 bases each). CDR1 and CDR2 from the germline V gene are DFQATT and SNEGSKA (reference sequence). V was clipped by 5 bases and J by 10 bases, with 13 bases between them. The CDR3 runs to 11 residues.

This chain connects TRBV7-3 to TRBJ2-2; the D is unclear. The ends were cut back, 2 bases at V and 1 base at J, with 5 bases in the middle. CDR1 and CDR2 (germline): SGHTA, FQGTGA. The CDR3 length is 14 residues. This CDR3 is CASSLRGNTGELFF. CDR3 sequence (DNA): TGTGCCAGCAGCTTACGAGGGAACACCGGGGAGCTGTTTTTT.

Points on this clone: The sample contains more than one DNA sequence encoding this CDR3. The chain combines TRBV7-9 with TRBJ2-2, with D uncertain. V was pared by 3 bases and J by 6 bases, with 11 bases between. The CDR3 runs to 14 residues. CDR1 and CDR2 from the germline V gene are SEHNR and FQNEAQ (reference sequence). The CDR3 DNA sequence: TGTGCCAGCAGCTTGCCCCAGAAATCCGGGGAGCTGTTTTTT. This codes for CASSLPQKSGELFF. The variable domain in full, with the rest retrieved from reference TRBV7-9 and TRBJ2-2, is DTGVSQNPRHKITKRGQNVTFRCDPISEHNRLYWYRQTLGQGPEFLTYFQNEAQLEKSRLLSDRFSAERPKGSFSTLEIQRTEQGDSAMYLCASSLPQKSGELFFGEGSRLTVL.

This clone appeared a single time. The rearrangement links TRBV9 to TRBJ2-2; possible D gene TRBD2, 6 bases. The germline gives CDR1 SGDLS, CDR2 YYNGEE. This CDR3 is 15 amino acids long. Deletions cut 6 bases from V and 6 bases from J, with 18 bases between. The CDR3 sequence is CASTREVAGPGELFF. Written as DNA, the CDR3 is TGTGCCAGCACCAGGGAGGTTGCCGGTCCCGGGGAGCTGTTTTTT.

J is TRBJ2-1 and V is TRBV16; D is possibly TRBD2 (6 bases). Germline assignment: CDR1 KGHSY and CDR2 FQNENV. The CDR3 runs to 14 residues. V was clipped by 0 bases and J by 9 bases, with 12 bases between them. CDR3 loop: CASSQSTLGGEQFF. The CDR3 DNA reads as TGTGCCAGCAGCCAATCAACTCTGGGGGGTGAGCAGTTCTTC.

This chain connects TRBV5-4 to TRBJ1-2; D remains unclear. Deletions cut 0 bases from V and 13 bases from J, with 10 bases between. CDR3 length equals 11 residues. Germline V gene data show CDR1 as SGHNT and CDR2 as YYREEE (reference sequence). The CDR3 here is CASSLVEVRTF. In DNA form, the CDR3 reads TGTGCCAGCAGCTTGGTAGAAGTTCGCACCTTC.

The chain carries TRBV4-1 and TRBJ1-2, with D tentatively TRBD1 (6 bases). The CDR3 loop spans 15 amino acids. V lost 1 base and J 4 bases, leaving 13 bases between the germline ends. The germline V gene has CDR1 MGHRA and CDR2 YSYEKL. The CDR3 nucleotides are TGCGCCAGCAGCCAAGTGGACAGACTTTTCTATGGCTACACCTTC. As protein: CASSQVDRLFYGYTF.

This chain connects TRBV4-1 to TRBJ1-4; no reliable D call. This CDR3 spans 13 amino acids. CDR1 and CDR2 from the germline V gene are MGHRA and YSYEKL. Trimming pared 0 bases from V and 4 bases from J, leaving 3 bases between. The CDR3 loop reads CASSQDGNEKLFF. In DNA form, the CDR3 reads TGCGCCAGCAGCCAAGATGGTAATGAAAAACTGTTTTTT.

The V call is TRBV11-3, the J call TRBJ2-1; D gene unclear. The CDR3 spans 15 residues. From germline, CDR1 is SGHNT and CDR2 YENEEA. Trimming stripped 1 base from V and 5 bases from J, with 12 bases between. CDR3 DNA: TGTGCCAGCAGCTTAGCTCCCGGACCCCACAATGAGCAGTTCTTC. Its protein is CASSLAPGPHNEQFF.

The chain is built from TRBV28 and TRBJ2-7; a possible D gene is TRBD2 (6 bases). The CDR3 consists of 15 residues. The germline CDR1 and CDR2 sequences are MDHEN and SYDVKM. With 3 bases removed from V and 1 base from J, the gap between germline ends came to 13 bases. For the CDR3, the DNA is TGTGCCAGCAGTTTGCCGGGAGCGATTTCCTACGAGCAGTACTTC. This encodes CASSLPGAISYEQYF.

The chain employs TRBV5-4 and TRBJ1-2; 8 bases fit TRBD1. With 0 bases clipped from V and 7 bases from J, the junction kept 8 bases outside the gene matches. The CDR3 runs to 15 residues. Germline V lookup: CDR1 SGHNT, CDR2 YYREEE (reference sequence). The CDR3 here is CASSLEVQGVGGYTF. The CDR3 DNA reads TGTGCCAGCAGCTTGGAGGTACAGGGGGTGGGTGGCTACACCTTC.